A selection of T cell receptor beta chains follows, all from one sample in a study of cytomegalovirus exposure and HLA in healthy donors. TCRdb's table, derived via immunoSEQ multiplex PCR, lists solely in-frame clones and lacks some. The table lists 100,000 to 150,000 clones, over 60% of them singletons. The sequencing input was PBMCs. The receptors come from a female donor in good health and CMV-seronegative. Both conserved end residues are part of each CDR3. Fields, in order: J gene, V gene, clone size, CDR3 protein. Clone size appears in some rows only: once, few, many, or a class for an expanded clone.

J gene: TRBJ1-1
V gene: TRBV6-5
clone size: -
CDR3 protein: CASYRGGVTEAFF

J gene: TRBJ2-1
V gene: TRBV19
clone size: -
CDR3 protein: CASSIGRAMSYNEQFF

J gene: TRBJ1-4
V gene: TRBV7-9
clone size: -
CDR3 protein: CASSLVGGTNEKLFF

J gene: TRBJ2-4
V gene: TRBV4-1
clone size: -
CDR3 protein: CASSLSGKNIQYF

J gene: TRBJ2-3
V gene: TRBV19
clone size: -
CDR3 protein: CASSIGQGKGDTQYF

J gene: TRBJ1-2
V gene: TRBV19
clone size: -
CDR3 protein: CASRRPGLRDGYTF

J gene: TRBJ1-2
V gene: TRBV30
clone size: -
CDR3 protein: CAWFVRNYGYTF

J gene: TRBJ2-7
V gene: TRBV6-1
clone size: -
CDR3 protein: CASSEISGNTYYEQYF

J gene: TRBJ1-4
V gene: TRBV7-9
clone size: once
CDR3 protein: CASSSAGGNEKLFF

J gene: TRBJ2-3
V gene: TRBV7-2
clone size: -
CDR3 protein: CASSLRLAGPDTDTQYF

J gene: TRBJ1-1
V gene: TRBV5-1
clone size: few
CDR3 protein: CASSLDAWADTEAFF

J gene: TRBJ1-1
V gene: TRBV6-5
clone size: once
CDR3 protein: CASRYTPDTEAFF

J gene: TRBJ2-7
V gene: TRBV15
clone size: -
CDR3 protein: CATSRDRARYEQYF

J gene: -
V gene: TRBV5-1
clone size: -
CDR3 protein: CASSLSPGVGSYEQYF

J gene: TRBJ2-1
V gene: TRBV5-1
clone size: -
CDR3 protein: CASSLAGAAEQFF

J gene: TRBJ1-5
V gene: TRBV19
clone size: -
CDR3 protein: CASSILGSYSNQPQHF

J gene: TRBJ1-4
V gene: TRBV18
clone size: -
CDR3 protein: CASSPMVGQINEKLFF

J gene: TRBJ2-2
V gene: TRBV2
clone size: -
CDR3 protein: CASRSDRANTRELFF

J gene: TRBJ2-1
V gene: TRBV7-8
clone size: few
CDR3 protein: CASSRVGTRNSPSSYNEQFF

J gene: TRBJ2-1
V gene: TRBV13
clone size: once
CDR3 protein: CASSGTSGISRSYNEQFF

J gene: TRBJ1-1
V gene: TRBV21-1
clone size: -
CDR3 protein: CASSIRRGVNTEAFF